This T cell receptor beta chain came from a study of blood T cell repertoires in COVID-19. This table comes from immunoSEQ multiplex PCR, and its TCRdb copy is limited to in-frame clones, with some not included. The table records a few hundred thousand clones, 85% to 90% of them present only once. The germline V gene encodes CDR1 PRHDT and CDR2 FYEKMQ (reference sequence). J was trimmed by 2 bases and V by 3 bases; bases with no gene match: 6. CDR3 length: 15 amino acids. The receptor was derived from a man aged 25-45 years who had recovered from COVID-19. Input material: PBMCs or T cells enriched from blood (not recorded which). This rearrangement joins TRBV13 to TRBJ2-7, with 8 bases lining up with TRBD1. CDR3 in DNA: TGTGCCAGCAGCTTTAGTACAGGGGGACCCTACGAGCAGTACTTC. Translated, it gives CASSFSTGGPYEQYF.